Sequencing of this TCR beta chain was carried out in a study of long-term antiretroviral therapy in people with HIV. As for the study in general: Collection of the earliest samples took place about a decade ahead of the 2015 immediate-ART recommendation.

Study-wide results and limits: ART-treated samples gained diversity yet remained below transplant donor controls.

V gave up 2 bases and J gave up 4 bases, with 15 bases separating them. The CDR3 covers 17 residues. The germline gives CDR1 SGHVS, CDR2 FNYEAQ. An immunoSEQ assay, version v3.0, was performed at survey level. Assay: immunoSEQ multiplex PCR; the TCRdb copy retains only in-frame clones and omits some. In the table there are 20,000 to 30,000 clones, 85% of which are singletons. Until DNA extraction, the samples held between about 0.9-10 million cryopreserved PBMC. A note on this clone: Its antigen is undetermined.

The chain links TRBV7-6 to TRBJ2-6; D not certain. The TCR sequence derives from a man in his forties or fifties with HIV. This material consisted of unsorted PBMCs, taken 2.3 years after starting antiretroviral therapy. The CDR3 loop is CASSLKTPPGGANVLTF. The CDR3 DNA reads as TGTGCCAGCAGCTTAAAGACACCTCCCGGAGGGGCCAACGTCCTGACTTTC.